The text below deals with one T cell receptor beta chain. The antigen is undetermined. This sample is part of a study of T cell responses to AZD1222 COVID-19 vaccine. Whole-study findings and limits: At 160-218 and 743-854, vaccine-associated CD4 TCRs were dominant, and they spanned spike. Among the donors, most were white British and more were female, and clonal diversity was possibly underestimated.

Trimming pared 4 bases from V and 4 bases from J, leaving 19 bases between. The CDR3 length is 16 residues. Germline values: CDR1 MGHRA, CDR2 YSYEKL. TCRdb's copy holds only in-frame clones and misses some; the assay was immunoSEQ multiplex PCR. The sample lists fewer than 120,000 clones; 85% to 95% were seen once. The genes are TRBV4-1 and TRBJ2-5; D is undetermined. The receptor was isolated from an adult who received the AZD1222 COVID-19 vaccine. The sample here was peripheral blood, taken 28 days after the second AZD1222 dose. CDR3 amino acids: CASSPPGAGEGETQYF. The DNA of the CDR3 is TGCGCCAGCAGCCCCCCTGGAGCAGGAGAAGGAGAGACCCAGTACTTC.